This T cell receptor (beta chain) was retrieved from a study of blood T cell repertoires in COVID-19. Looking at the study overall: Sites across the United States, Italy and Spain contributed samples from acute and convalescent COVID-19.

Study processing details: Estimation of nucleated cell counts was performed using reference gene primer amplification. This table comes from immunoSEQ multiplex PCR, and its TCRdb copy is limited to in-frame clones, with some not included. V and J calls and clone size are copied from that table; D and trimming were computed from the DNA. Here the sample spans 200,000 to 300,000 clones, about 89% being singletons. Residents of 24 US areas, aged roughly 18 to 89 years, made up the participants. Recovery among Cohort 3 donors was established by two negative PCRs, clearance, or symptom resolution. The CDR3 covers 12 residues. Per the germline V gene, CDR1 is GTSNPN and CDR2 is SVGIG (reference sequence). As concerns this clone: The junction differs from germline at one of its ends, possibly a read error.

The J gene is TRBJ1-1, the V gene TRBV30; D may be TRBD1 (6 bases). Sequenced sample: PBMCs or T cells enriched from blood (not recorded which). The TCR was taken from a woman in her twenties or thirties who had recovered from COVID-19. The CDR3 here is CARRGQNTEAFF. DNA of the CDR3: TGTGCCCGGAGGGGACAGAACACTGAAGCTTTCTTT.